The T cell receptor beta chain under discussion was sequenced for a study of blood T cell repertoires in COVID-19. Study details: Samples representing acute and convalescent COVID-19 were sourced from the United States, Italy and Spain. T cells, B-cell-depleted T cells, or PBMCs provided the cDNA or gDNA that served as material.

Per the authors' pipeline: Amplification of reference gene primers was used by the study to estimate nucleated cell counts. Clones were sequenced by immunoSEQ multiplex PCR, and TCRdb holds only the in-frame ones, with some missing. That table gives V, J and clone size, and the DNA gave D and trimming. The repertoire includes roughly 100,000 clones, 85% to 90% of them detected once, and around 3.5% sits in the top ten. The CDR3 extends over 17 amino acids. The V gene's germline CDR1 is KGHDR and CDR2 SFDVKD. V shed 5 bases, J shed 3 bases, and the junction held 5 bases outside the gene matches. This clone was detected once.

The chain is built from TRBV24-1 and TRBJ2-3; the match to TRBD2 covers 15 bases. The receptor was isolated from a human donor in a cohort sampled during active COVID-19. The sample was peripheral blood. Here the CDR3 DNA reads TGTGCCACCAGTGGCGGGACTAGCGGGGGGTTGACAGATACGCAGTATTTT. Protein product: CATSGGTSGGLTDTQYF.